The subject of this entry is one T cell receptor beta chain. Its specificity is unknown. The treatment: some 20 received Ad26.COV2.S at low or high dose, single or two shots; about 5 received placebo; per-sample allocation not given. All samples were drawn on day 63, counting from the first vaccine or placebo injection. The record originates from a study of Ad26.COV2.S vaccination and SARS-CoV-2 variants. Across the study: The trial was COV1001 and the donor's arm was Ad26.COV2.S. Ad26.COV2.S was injected intramuscularly once or twice, 56 days apart. Study-wide results and limits: Researchers reported similar non-spike TCR breadth in vaccine and placebo recipients. The authors reported substantial breadth in spike-specific CD8+ and CD4+ T cell responses after vaccination.

The CDR3 has 15 amino acids. Germline CDR1 MNHNY, CDR2 SVGAGI (reference sequence). The ends lost 4 bases at V and 1 base at J; junction bases unmatched: 5. Generated by immunoSEQ multiplex PCR, the TCRdb table keeps only in-frame clones and is missing some. The top ten hold roughly 3.1% of the sample, which has a few hundred thousand clones, around 87% seen once. This sample comprised peripheral blood, obtained in a trial of Ad26.COV2.S vaccine versus placebo. This receptor was identified in a person aged 18-60 years who received the Ad26.COV2.S COVID-19 vaccine or a placebo. This rearrangement joins TRBV6-6 to TRBJ1-1; 8 nucleotides match TRBD1. The CDR3 loop reads CASSSSGGANTEAFF. DNA for the CDR3: TGTGCCAGCAGTTCTTCAGGGGGCGCGAACACTGAAGCTTTCTTT.